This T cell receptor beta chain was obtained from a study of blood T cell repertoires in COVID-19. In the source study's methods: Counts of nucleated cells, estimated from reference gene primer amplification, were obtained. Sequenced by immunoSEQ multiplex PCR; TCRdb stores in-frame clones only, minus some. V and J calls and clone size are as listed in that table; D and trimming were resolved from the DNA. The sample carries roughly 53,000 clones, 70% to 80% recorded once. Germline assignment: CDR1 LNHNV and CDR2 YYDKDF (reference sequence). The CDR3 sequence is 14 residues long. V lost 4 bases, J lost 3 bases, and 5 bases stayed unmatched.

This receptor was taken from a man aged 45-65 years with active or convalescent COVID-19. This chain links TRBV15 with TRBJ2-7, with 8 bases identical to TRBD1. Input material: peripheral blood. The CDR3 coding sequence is TGTGCCACCAGCACCGAAGGACAGGGCTACGAGCAGTACTTC. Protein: CATSTEGQGYEQYF.